The text below deals with one T cell receptor (beta chain). Germline V gives CDR1 MNHEY, CDR2 SVGAGI. The V end was cut by 8 bases, the J end by 4 bases, with 14 bases between. The CDR3 has 13 residues. The data originate from a study of blood T cell repertoires in COVID-19. Data came from immunoSEQ multiplex PCR; TCRdb stores just in-frame clones and leaves some out. The sample includes about 110,000 clones, approximately 80% of them seen just once. The chain combines TRBV6-5 with TRBJ1-1; no reliable D call. Sequencing was performed on peripheral blood. The TCR comes from a man aged 65 to 85 with acute or convalescent COVID-19. DNA of the CDR3: TGTGCCAGCCTAACTGCGGTTGGCACTGAAGCTTTCTTT. This sequence encodes CASLTAVGTEAFF.